These 7 T cell receptor beta chains originate from one sample sequenced in a study of beta chain bispecific antibodies for T cell cancers (dated by TCRdb to the early 2020s). Their specific antigens are unknown. Findings and caveats that apply to the study as a whole: Leukemia cell line cells were mixed with normal T cells in each sequenced sample, and most of the targeted TRBV signal was derived from the leukemia cells rather than from the normal T cells.

Receptor libraries were prepared by 5' RACE. The public reads were quality trimmed at Q25 with fastp and then assembled into clones with MiXCR by TCRdb, keeping productive beta chains. Every entry covers one CDR3 protein and lists the most common genes and DNA from its rows. The sample table records just over 20,000 distinct CDR3 sequences; over 2% of these occur just once. The ten largest clonotypes hold 30% to 35% of the sample. T cells were expanded from blood mononuclear cells for around three days using either anti-CD3 antibody OKT3 or CD3/CD28 Dynabeads. The sample comprised healthy donor T cells cultured with leukemia cells. These receptors came from a human donor in good health. Some clones in this sample may be carry-over from other donors' samples.

The table lists this clonotype with many counts. V usage is TRBV19 and J usage is TRBJ2-2, with D unresolved. Germline values: CDR1 LNHDA, CDR2 SQIVND (reference sequence). Trimming stripped 5 bases from V and 0 bases from J, with 4 bases between. This CDR3 spans 13 amino acids. The CDR3 here is CASSVSNTGELFF. CDR3 sequence (DNA): TGTGCCAGTAGTGTGTCGAACACCGGGGAGCTGTTTTTT.

The table lists this clonotype with many counts. This chain connects TRBV20-1 to TRBJ2-3; 9 bases are a match to TRBD1. The CDR3 extends over 14 amino acids. Germline V lookup: CDR1 DFQATT, CDR2 SNEGSKA (reference sequence). The junction had 7 bases not matched to a gene; V was cut back by 5 bases and J by 4 bases. The CDR3 bases are TGCAGTGCTTTAAGACAGGGGGGTTCAGATACGCAGTATTTT. Protein: CSALRQGGSDTQYF.

This clonotype came up many times. The chain combines TRBV20-1 with TRBJ2-3; 7 nucleotides line up with TRBD2. The CDR3 has 17 amino acids. The V gene's germline CDR1 is DFQATT and CDR2 SNEGSKA (reference sequence). Losses at the gene ends were 3 bases for V and 0 bases for J; bases not matched to a gene: 12. The DNA of the CDR3 is TGCAGTGCTAGGGAACCAGCGAGCGGGGCTAGCACAGATACGCAGTATTTT. As protein: CSAREPASGASTDTQYF.

The CDR3 protein is CASSRSEFTDTQYF. For the CDR3, the DNA is TGTGCCAGCAGCCGGAGCGAGTTCACAGATACGCAGTATTTT. V usage is TRBV7-8 and J usage is TRBJ2-3; D is unclear. The germline gives CDR1 SGHVS, CDR2 FQNEAQ. The CDR3 covers 14 residues. Between the trimmed V and J ends, which lost 5 bases and 2 bases, there was a span of 11 bases. The variable domain in full, completed from reference TRBV7-8 and TRBJ2-3, reads GAGVSQSPRYKVAKRGQDVALRCDPISGHVSLFWYQQALGQGPEFLTYFQNEAQLDKSGLPSDRFFAERPEGSVSTLKIQRTQQEDSAVYLCASSRSEFTDTQYFGPGTRLTVL.

The chain employs TRBV11-2 and TRBJ2-7; 8 nucleotides agree with TRBD2. V shed 7 bases, J shed 3 bases, and the junction held 8 bases outside the gene matches. The CDR3 consists of 14 residues. Germline CDR1 SGHAT, CDR2 FQNNGV. The CDR3 spells CASTREGGSYEQYF. The CDR3 nucleotides are TGTGCCAGCACCCGGGAGGGAGGCAGCTACGAGCAGTACTTC.

This clonotype was found many times. This rearrangement joins TRBV20-1 to TRBJ2-1, with 12 bases matching TRBD2. This CDR3 is built from 15 residues. V was clipped by 6 bases and J by 1 base; unmatched bases: 4. The germline V gene encodes CDR1 DFQATT and CDR2 SNEGSKA (reference sequence). CDR3 in DNA: TGCAGTGCCACCGGACTAGCGGGGTCCTACAATGAGCAGTTCTTC. This codes for CSATGLAGSYNEQFF.

This clonotype was seen many times. The J gene is TRBJ2-7, the V gene TRBV20-1, with 12 positions matching TRBD2. The CDR3 consists of 17 residues. V shed 3 bases, J shed 0 bases, and the junction held 9 bases outside the gene matches. CDR1 DFQATT and CDR2 SNEGSKA come from the germline V gene (reference sequence). DNA of the CDR3: TGCAGTGCTAGTAAACTAGCGGGGGGCCCCAGCTCCTACGAGCAGTACTTC. As protein: CSASKLAGGPSSYEQYF.